This T cell receptor (beta chain) is drawn from a study of T cell responses to AZD1222 COVID-19 vaccine. This CDR3 comprises 12 residues. Germline loops: CDR1 LNHDA, CDR2 SQIVND (reference sequence). Trimming cost V 6 bases and J 7 bases; bases outside gene matches: 5. Libraries were prepared by immunoSEQ multiplex PCR; TCRdb keeps only in-frame clonotypes and omits some of them. Of 130,000 to 150,000 clones listed, about 90% are singletons. Notes on this clone: Its cognate antigen is unknown.

Study-wide findings and caveats: None of the repertoires were sampled until the peak T cell response had passed.

This receptor was taken from an adult in good health. The chain combines TRBV19 with TRBJ1-2, with TRBD1 matching over 7 bases. Sequenced material: peripheral blood, taken on day 0 of AZD1222 vaccination. CDR3 DNA sequence: TGTGCCAGTAGCGACAGGGTTCGTGGCTACACCTTC. It is translated as CASSDRVRGYTF.